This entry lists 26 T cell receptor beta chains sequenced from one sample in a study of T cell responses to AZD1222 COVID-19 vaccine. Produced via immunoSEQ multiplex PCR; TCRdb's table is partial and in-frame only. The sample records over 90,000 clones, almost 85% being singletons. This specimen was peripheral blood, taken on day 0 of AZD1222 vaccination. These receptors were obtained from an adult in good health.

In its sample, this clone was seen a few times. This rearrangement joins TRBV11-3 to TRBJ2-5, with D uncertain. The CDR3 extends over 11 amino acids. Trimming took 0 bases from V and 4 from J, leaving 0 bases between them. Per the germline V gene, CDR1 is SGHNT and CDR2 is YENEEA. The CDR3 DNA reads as TGTGCCAGCAGCTTAGAAGAGACCCAGTACTTC. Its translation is CASSLEETQYF.

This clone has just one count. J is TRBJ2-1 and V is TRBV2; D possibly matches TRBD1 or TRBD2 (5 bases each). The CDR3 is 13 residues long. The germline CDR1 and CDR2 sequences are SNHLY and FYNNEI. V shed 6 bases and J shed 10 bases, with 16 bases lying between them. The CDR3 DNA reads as TGTGCCAGCAGGGGGCCCGGGACCCCAGAGCAGTTCTTC. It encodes CASRGPGTPEQFF.

The DNA for the CDR3 is TGTGCCAGCAGCCGGCTAGCGGGAGGAGGTAATGAGCAGTTCTTC. Residues: CASSRLAGGGNEQFF. The chain recombines TRBV4-2 with TRBJ2-1, with 11 bases that match TRBD2. The CDR3 is made up of 15 amino acids. CDR1 and CDR2 from the germline V gene are LGHNA and YNFKEQ. Trimming cost V 4 bases and J 7 bases; bases outside gene matches: 6.

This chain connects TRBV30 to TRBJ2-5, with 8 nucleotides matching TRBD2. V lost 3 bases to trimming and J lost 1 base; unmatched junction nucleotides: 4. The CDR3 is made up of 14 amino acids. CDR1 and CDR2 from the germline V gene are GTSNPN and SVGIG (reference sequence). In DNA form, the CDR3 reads TGTGCCTGGAGGCGCGGGGGGATCCAAGAGACCCAGTACTTC. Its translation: CAWRRGGIQETQYF.

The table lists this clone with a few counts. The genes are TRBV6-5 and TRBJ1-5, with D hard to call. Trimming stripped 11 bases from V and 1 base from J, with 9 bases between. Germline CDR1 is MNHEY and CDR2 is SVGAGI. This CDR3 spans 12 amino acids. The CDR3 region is CASGASNQPQHF. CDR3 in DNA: TGTGCCTCGGGTGCGAGCAATCAGCCCCAGCATTTT.

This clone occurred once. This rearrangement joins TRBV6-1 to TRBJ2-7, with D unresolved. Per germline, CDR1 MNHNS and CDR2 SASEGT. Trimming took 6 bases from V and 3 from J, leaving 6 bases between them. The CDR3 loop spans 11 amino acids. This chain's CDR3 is CASSSNYEQYV. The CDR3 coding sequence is TGTGCCAGCAGCTCAAACTACGAGCAGTACGTC.

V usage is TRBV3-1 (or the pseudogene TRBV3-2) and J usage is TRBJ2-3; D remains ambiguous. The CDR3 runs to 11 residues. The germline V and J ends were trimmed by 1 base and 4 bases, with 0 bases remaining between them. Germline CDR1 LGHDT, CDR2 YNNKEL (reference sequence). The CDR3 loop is CASSQADTQYF. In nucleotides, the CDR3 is TGTGCCAGCAGCCAAGCAGATACGCAGTATTTT.

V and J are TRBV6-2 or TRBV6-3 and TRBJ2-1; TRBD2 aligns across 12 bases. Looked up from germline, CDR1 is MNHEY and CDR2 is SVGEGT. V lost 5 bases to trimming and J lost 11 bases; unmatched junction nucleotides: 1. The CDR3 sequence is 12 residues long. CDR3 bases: TGTGCCAGCAGTCGGACTAGCGGGAAGCAGTTCTTC. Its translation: CASSRTSGKQFF.

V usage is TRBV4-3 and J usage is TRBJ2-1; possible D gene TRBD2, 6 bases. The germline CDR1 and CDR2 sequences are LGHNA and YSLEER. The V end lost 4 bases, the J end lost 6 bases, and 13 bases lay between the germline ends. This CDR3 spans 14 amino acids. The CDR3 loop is CASSPGLLGNEQFF. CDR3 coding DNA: TGCGCCAGCAGCCCCGGACTACTTGGCAATGAGCAGTTCTTC.

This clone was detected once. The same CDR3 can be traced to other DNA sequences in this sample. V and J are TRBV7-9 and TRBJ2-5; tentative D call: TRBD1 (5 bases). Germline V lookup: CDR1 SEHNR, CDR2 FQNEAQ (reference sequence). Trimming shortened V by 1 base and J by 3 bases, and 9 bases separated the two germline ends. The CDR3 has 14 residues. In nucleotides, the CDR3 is TGTGCCAGCAGCTTAGTCGGCAGGGAAGAGACCCAGTACTTC. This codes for CASSLVGREETQYF.

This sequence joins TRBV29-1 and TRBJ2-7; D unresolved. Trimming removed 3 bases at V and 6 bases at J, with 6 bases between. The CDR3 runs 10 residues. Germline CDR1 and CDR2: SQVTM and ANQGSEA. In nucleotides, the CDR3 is TGCAGCGTTGAGGTTCGCGAGCAGTACTTC. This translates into CSVEVREQYF.

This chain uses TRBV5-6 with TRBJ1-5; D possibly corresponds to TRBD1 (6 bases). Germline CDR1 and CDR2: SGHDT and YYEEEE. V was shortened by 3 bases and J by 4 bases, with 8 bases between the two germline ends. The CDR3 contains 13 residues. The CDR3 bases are TGTGCCAGCAGCTGGCAGGGGAATCAGCCCCAGCATTTT. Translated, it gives CASSWQGNQPQHF. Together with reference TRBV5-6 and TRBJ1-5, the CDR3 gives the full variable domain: DAGVTQSPTHLIKTRGQQVTLRCSPKSGHDTVSWYQQALGQGPQFIFQYYEEEERQRGNFPDRFSGHQFPNYSSELNVNALLLGDSALYLCASSWQGNQPQHFGDGTRLSIL.

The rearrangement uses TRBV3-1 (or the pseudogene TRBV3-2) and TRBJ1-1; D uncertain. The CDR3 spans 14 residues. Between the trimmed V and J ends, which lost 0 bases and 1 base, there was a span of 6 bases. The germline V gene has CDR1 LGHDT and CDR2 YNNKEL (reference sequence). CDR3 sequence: CASSQEGWNTEAFF. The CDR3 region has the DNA TGTGCCAGCAGCCAAGAGGGCTGGAACACTGAAGCTTTCTTT.

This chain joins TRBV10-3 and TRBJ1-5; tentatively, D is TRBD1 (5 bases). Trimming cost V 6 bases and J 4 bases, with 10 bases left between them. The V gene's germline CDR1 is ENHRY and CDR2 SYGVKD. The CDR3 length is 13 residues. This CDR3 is CAISMRQNQPQHF. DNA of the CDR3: TGTGCCATCAGCATGCGACAGAATCAGCCCCAGCATTTT.

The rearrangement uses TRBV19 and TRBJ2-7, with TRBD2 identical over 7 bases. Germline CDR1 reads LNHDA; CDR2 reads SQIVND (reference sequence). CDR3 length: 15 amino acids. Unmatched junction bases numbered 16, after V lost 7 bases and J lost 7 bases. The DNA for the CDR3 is TGTGCCAGTAACCCGGGGGGATCATTTACGGGTGAGCAGTACGTC. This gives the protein CASNPGGSFTGEQYV.

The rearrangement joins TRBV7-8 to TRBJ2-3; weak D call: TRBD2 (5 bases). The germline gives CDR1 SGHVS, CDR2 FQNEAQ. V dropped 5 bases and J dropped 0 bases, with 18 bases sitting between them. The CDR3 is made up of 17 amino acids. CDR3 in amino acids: CASSELRAYASTDTQYF. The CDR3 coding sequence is TGTGCCAGCAGCGAACTGAGGGCCTATGCTAGCACAGATACGCAGTATTTT.

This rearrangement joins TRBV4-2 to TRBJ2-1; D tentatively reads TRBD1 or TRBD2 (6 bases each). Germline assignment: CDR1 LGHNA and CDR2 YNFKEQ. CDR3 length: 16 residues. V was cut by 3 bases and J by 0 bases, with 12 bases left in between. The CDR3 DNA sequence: TGTGCCAGCAGCCACGAGGGGGGCAGCTCCTACAATGAGCAGTTCTTC. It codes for CASSHEGGSSYNEQFF.

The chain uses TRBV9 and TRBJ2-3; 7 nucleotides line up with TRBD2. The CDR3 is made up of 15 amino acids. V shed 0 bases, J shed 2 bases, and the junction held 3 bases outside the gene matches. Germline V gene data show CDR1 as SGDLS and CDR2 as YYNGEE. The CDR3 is CASSVGEGFTDTQYF. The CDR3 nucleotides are TGTGCCAGCAGCGTAGGGGAGGGGTTCACAGATACGCAGTATTTT.

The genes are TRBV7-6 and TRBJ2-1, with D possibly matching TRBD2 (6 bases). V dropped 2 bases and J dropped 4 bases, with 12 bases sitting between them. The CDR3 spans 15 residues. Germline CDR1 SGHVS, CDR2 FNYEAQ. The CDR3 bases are TGTGCCAGCAGCTTAACCGGGAGCACTTACAATGAGCAGTTCTTC. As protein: CASSLTGSTYNEQFF.

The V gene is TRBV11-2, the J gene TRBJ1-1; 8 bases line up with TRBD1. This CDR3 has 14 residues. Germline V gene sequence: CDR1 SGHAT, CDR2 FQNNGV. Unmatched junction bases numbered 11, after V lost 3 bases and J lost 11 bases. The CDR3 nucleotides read TGTGCCAGCAGCTTCGACCGGGACAGGCTTGAGGCTTTCTTT. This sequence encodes CASSFDRDRLEAFF.

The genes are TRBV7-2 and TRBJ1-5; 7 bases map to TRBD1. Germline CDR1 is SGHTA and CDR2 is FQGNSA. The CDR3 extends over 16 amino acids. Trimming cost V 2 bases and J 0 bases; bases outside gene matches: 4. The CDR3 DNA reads TGTGCCAGCAGCTTACCGGGACAGTATAGCAATCAGCCCCAGCATTTT. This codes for CASSLPGQYSNQPQHF.

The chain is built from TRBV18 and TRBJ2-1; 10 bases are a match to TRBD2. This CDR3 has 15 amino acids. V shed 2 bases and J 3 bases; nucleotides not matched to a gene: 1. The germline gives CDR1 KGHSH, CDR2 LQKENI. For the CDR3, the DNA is TGTGCCAGCTCACCAAGCGGGAGGGTCTACAATGAGCAGTTCTTC. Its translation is CASSPSGRVYNEQFF.

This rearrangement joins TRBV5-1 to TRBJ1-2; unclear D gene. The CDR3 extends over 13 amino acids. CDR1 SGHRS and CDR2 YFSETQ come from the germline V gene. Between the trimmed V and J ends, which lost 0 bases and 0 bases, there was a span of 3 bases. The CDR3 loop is CASSLETNYGYTF. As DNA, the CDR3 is TGCGCCAGCAGCTTGGAAACTAACTATGGCTACACCTTC.

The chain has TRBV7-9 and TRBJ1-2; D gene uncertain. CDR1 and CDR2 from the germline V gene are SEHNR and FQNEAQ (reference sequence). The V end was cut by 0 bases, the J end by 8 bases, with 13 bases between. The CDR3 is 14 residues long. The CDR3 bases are TGTGCCAGCAGCTTAGCCTCGACCGTCTGGGGCTACACCTTC. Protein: CASSLASTVWGYTF.

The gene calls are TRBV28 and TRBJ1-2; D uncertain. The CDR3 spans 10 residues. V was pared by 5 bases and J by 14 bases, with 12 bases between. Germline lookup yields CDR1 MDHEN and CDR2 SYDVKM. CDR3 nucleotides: TGTGCCAGCAGTGTGGGCCTCCCAACCTTC. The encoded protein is CASSVGLPTF.

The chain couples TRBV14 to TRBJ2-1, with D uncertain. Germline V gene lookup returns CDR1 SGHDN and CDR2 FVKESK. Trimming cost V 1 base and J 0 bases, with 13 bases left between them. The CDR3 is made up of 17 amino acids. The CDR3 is CASSQGGGPNSYNEQFF. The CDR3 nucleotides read TGTGCCAGCAGCCAAGGAGGCGGACCCAACTCCTACAATGAGCAGTTCTTC.